What follows are 2 T cell receptor beta chains derived from one specimen sequenced in a study of blood T cells in healthy people across ages. The authors ran a second PCR of roughly 6 to 12 cycles using a sample-barcoded 5' primer and a J-beta primer mix. TCRdb analysed the 5' RACE reads with MiXCR anew, one entry per CDR3 protein. This table has 1,800,000 or so distinct CDR3 sequences, about two fifths appearing once. The sample was blood. Receptor source: a human donor in good health.

The chain carries TRBV7-6 and TRBJ2-1; D uncertain. V was clipped by 6 bases and J by 2 bases, with 14 bases between them. Per germline, CDR1 SGHVS and CDR2 FNYEAQ. The CDR3 has 15 amino acids. CDR3: CASSPVGSPYNEQFF. Written as DNA, the CDR3 is TGTGCCAGCAGTCCCGTGGGGTCCCCCTACAATGAGCAGTTCTTC.

In the case of this clonotype: One junction end disagrees with the germline gene, perhaps due to a read error. DNA for the CDR3: TGTGCCAGCAGCGCACCCGGGACTCATACCCCCAATCAGCCTCAGCATTTT. Amino acids: CASSAPGTHTPNQPQHF. The chain recombines TRBV12-3 or TRBV12-4 with TRBJ1-5, with D possibly matching TRBD1 (5 bases). The CDR3 loop spans 17 amino acids.